This TCR beta chain is from a study of T cells in narcolepsy. Findings and limits, study-wide: Same-patient CSF and blood CD4+ T cell clonotypes included HCRT-specific and TRIB2-specific autoreactive ones.

TCRdb's table, derived via immunoSEQ multiplex PCR, lists solely in-frame clones and lacks some. The table has roughly 16,000 clones, roughly 87% seen once. Worth noting for this clone: Its target is not known.

The sequence derives from a human donor in good health. The sequenced sample consisted of memory (CD45RA-) CD4+ T cells from blood.

The DNA of the CDR3 is TGTGCCAGCCACCGGTACACGGGGGGAAATGAGCAGTTCTTC. It specifies CASHRYTGGNEQFF. This sequence joins TRBV27 and TRBJ2-1; 7 bases fit TRBD2. V trimming: 8 bases; J trimming: 7 bases; junction bases outside the gene matches: 11. This CDR3 has 14 residues. CDR1 and CDR2 (germline): MNHEY, SMNVEV (reference sequence).